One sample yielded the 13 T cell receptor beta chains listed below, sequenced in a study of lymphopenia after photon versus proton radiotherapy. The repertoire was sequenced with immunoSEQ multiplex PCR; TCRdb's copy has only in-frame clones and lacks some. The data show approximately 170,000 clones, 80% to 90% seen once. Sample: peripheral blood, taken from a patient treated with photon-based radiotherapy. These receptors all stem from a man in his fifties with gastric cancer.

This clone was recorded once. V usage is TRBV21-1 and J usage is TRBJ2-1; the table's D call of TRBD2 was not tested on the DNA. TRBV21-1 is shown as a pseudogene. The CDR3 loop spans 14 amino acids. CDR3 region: CASSKRRVSNEQFF. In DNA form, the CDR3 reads TGTGCCAGCAGCAAGAGGAGGGTCTCCAATGAGCAGTTCTTC.

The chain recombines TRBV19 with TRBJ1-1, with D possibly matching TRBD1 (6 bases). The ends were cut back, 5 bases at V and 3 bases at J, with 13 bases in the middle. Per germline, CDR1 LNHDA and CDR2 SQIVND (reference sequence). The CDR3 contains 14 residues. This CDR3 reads CASSSGGGHTEAFF. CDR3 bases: TGTGCCAGTAGTTCGGGGGGCGGGCACACTGAAGCTTTCTTT. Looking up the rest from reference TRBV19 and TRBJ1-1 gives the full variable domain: DGGITQSPKYLFRKEGQNVTLSCEQNLNHDAMYWYRQDPGQGLRLIYYSQIVNDFQKGDIAEGYSVSREKKESFPLTVTSAQKNPTAFYLCASSSGGGHTEAFFGQGTRLTVV.

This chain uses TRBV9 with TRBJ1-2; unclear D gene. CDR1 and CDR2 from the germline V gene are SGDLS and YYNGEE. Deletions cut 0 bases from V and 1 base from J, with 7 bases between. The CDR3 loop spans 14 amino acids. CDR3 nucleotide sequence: TGTGCCAGCAGCGTAGGGAGGGTTAACTATGGCTACACCTTC. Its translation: CASSVGRVNYGYTF. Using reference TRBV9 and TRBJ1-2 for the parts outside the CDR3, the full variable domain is DSGVTQTPKHLITATGQRVTLRCSPRSGDLSVYWYQQSLDQGLQFLIQYYNGEERAKGNILERFSAQQFPDLHSELNLSSLELGDSALYFCASSVGRVNYGYTFGSGTRLTVV.

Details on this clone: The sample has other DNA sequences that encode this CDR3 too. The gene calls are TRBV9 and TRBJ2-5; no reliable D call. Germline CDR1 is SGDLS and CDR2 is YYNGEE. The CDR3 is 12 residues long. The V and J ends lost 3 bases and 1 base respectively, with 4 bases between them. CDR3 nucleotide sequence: TGTGCCAGCAGCGCTTCCCAAGAGACCCAGTACTTC. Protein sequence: CASSASQETQYF.

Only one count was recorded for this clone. CDR3 in DNA: TGCGCCAGCAGTCAATTGGAGACAGGGGACATGAACACTGAAGCTTTCTTT. As protein: CASSQLETGDMNTEAFF. The chain couples TRBV23-1 to TRBJ1-1, with 8 bases fitting TRBD1. TRBV23-1 carries the ORF label, with uncertain function. V lost 1 base to trimming and J lost 0 bases; unmatched junction nucleotides: 7. The CDR3 contains 17 residues.

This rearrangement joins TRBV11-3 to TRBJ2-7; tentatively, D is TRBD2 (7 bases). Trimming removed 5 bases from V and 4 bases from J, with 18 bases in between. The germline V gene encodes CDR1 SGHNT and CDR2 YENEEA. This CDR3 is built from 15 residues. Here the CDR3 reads CASSRGRAGIYEQYF. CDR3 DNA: TGTGCCAGCAGCCGGGGGCGAGCGGGAATTTACGAGCAGTACTTC.

For the CDR3, the DNA is TGCAGCGTTTCAGGGACAGCAGAGACCCAGTACTTC. This codes for CSVSGTAETQYF. The chain carries TRBV29-1 and TRBJ2-5; TRBD1 aligns across 7 bases. The CDR3 covers 12 residues. The V gene's germline CDR1 is SQVTM and CDR2 ANQGSEA. V shed 5 bases, J shed 4 bases, and the junction held 4 bases outside the gene matches.

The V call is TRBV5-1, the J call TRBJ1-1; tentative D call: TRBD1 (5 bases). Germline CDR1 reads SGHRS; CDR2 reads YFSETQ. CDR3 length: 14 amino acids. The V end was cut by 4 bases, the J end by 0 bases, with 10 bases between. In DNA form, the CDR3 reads TGCGCCAGCAGCAAGACAGACATGAACACTGAAGCTTTCTTT. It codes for CASSKTDMNTEAFF.

CDR3 in DNA: TGTGCCAGCAGTTTCTACTACAACACCGGGGAGCTGTTTTTT. Protein product: CASSFYYNTGELFF. The genes are TRBV6-5 and TRBJ2-2; D is uncertain. Germline CDR1 MNHEY, CDR2 SVGAGI. V was trimmed by 4 bases and J by 2 bases, leaving 8 bases between them. The CDR3 length is 14 residues.

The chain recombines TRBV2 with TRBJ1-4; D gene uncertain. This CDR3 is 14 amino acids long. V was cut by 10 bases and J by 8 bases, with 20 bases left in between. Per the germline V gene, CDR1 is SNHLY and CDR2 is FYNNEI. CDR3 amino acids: CATPHGISREKLFF. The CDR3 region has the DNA TGTGCCACCCCGCATGGTATTTCTCGAGAAAAACTGTTTTTT. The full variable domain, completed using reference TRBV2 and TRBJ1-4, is EPEVTQTPSHQVTQMGQEVILRCVPISNHLYFYWYRQILGQKVEFLVSFYNNEISEKSEIFDDQFSVERPDGSNFTLKIRSTKLEDSAMYFCATPHGISREKLFFGSGTQLSVL.

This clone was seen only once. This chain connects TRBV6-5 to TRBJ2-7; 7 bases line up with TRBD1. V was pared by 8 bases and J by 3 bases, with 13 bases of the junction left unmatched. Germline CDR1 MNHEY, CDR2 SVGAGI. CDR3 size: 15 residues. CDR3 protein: CASHRGLGTHYEQYF. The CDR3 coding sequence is TGTGCCAGCCACAGGGGCCTCGGGACGCACTACGAGCAGTACTTC.

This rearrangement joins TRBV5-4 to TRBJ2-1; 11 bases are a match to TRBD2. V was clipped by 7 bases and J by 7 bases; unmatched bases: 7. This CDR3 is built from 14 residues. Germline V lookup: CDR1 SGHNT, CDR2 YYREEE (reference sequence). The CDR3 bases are TGTGCCAGCGCCTTAGCGGGAGGGCTAAATGAGCAGTTCTTC. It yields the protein CASALAGGLNEQFF.

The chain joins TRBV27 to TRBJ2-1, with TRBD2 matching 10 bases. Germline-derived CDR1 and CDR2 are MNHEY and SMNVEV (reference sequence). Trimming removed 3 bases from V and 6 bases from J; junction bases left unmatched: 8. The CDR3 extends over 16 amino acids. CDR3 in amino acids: CASSFILAGVANEQFF. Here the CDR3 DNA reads TGTGCCAGCAGTTTCATTCTAGCGGGAGTTGCCAATGAGCAGTTCTTC.